Only one count was recorded for the clone carrying this T cell receptor beta chain. Different DNA sequences within this sample yield the same CDR3. Generated by immunoSEQ multiplex PCR, the TCRdb table keeps only in-frame clones and is missing some. The table has about 530,000 clones, roughly nine tenths seen once. The data were obtained in a study of blood T cell repertoires in COVID-19. V was clipped by 6 bases and J by 5 bases; unmatched bases: 5. Germline loops: CDR1 SQVTM, CDR2 ANQGSEA. This CDR3 spans 12 amino acids. The clonotype originates from a woman aged 50 to 60 with COVID-19, enrolled during active disease. The sequencing input was peripheral blood. The chain employs TRBV29-1 and TRBJ2-7; TRBD1 matches at 9 bases. The CDR3, as DNA: TGCAGCGTGGGACAGGGTGCCGACGAGCAGTACTTC. It codes for CSVGQGADEQYF.